What follows are 19 T cell receptor beta chains derived from one specimen sequenced in a study of low-dose radiotherapy and immunotherapy resistance in tumors. First-strand cDNA relied on TRAV- and TRBV-specific primers spanning alpha and beta chains. TCRs underwent roughly 20 PCR cycles of amplification with a constant-region primer and V-primer adapter. Each CDR3 protein is one row after TCRdb ran MiXCR on the reads. The sample lists tens of thousands of distinct CDR3 sequences; roughly 30% were seen once. The time point here: before trial treatment. The input for sequencing was PBMCs, taken before treatment. All receptors come from a female donor with ovarian cancer.

As regards this clonotype: A far larger clone is off by one base, so a read error is likely. The gene calls are TRBV5-3 and TRBJ1-5; 8 nucleotides match TRBD1. TRBV5-3 is an ORF, and what it does is uncertain. This CDR3 contains 13 residues. CDR3 bases: TGTACCAGCAGCTGGGGACAGGACCAGCCCCAGCATTTT. As protein: CTSSWGQDQPQHF.

Concerning this clonotype: Given a far larger clone just one base away, this is likely a sequencing read error. The genes are TRBV18 and TRBJ2-5; TRBD1 is a possible D gene (6 bases). Trimming took 3 bases from V and 11 from J, leaving 22 bases between them. Germline V gives CDR1 KGHSH, CDR2 LQKENI. This CDR3 is built from 15 residues. The chain's CDR3 is CASSPQQGISTEQYF. The CDR3 DNA sequence: TGTGCCAGCTCACCGCAGCAGGGGATTTCCACTGAGCAGTACTTC.

This clonotype was seen a few times. The rearrangement joins TRBV5-6 to TRBJ1-2; a weak D match, TRBD1 (6 bases). The CDR3 covers 13 residues. The V gene lost 4 bases and the J gene lost 7 bases, with 14 bases spanning the gap. Looked up from germline, CDR1 is SGHDT and CDR2 is YYEEEE. This chain's CDR3 is CASSGIRGAGYTF. CDR3 nucleotide sequence: TGTGCCAGCAGCGGCATCCGGGGGGCTGGCTACACCTTC.

This chain links TRBV6-8 with TRBJ2-5; no clear D. V dropped 2 bases and J dropped 2 bases, with 12 bases sitting between them. The CDR3 length is 15 residues. Germline CDR1 MNHGY, CDR2 SAAAGT. The CDR3 DNA sequence: TGTGCCAGCAGTTACCCAACCGACACACAAGAGACCCAGTACTTC. Translation gives CASSYPTDTQETQYF.

Remarks on this clonotype: This likely came from a read error, as a far larger clone is one base away. This rearrangement joins TRBV29-1 to TRBJ2-5; 13 bases line up with TRBD2. The CDR3 sequence is 14 residues long. V shed 6 bases, J shed 11 bases, and the junction held 12 bases outside the gene matches. CDR1 is SQVTM and CDR2 is ANQGSEA in the germline V gene. CDR3 in amino acids: CSVGTSGGANEQYF. In nucleotides, the CDR3 is TGCAGCGTCGGAACTAGCGGGGGGGCCAATGAGCAGTACTTC.

This clonotype came up a few times. V is TRBV20-1 and J is TRBJ2-3, with 9 bases that match TRBD2. CDR3 length: 13 amino acids. Trimming took 5 bases from V and 6 from J; bases not matched to a gene: 6. Germline values: CDR1 DFQATT, CDR2 SNEGSKA (reference sequence). The CDR3 DNA reads as TGCAGTGCTTCGACTAGCGGCGTTGATACGCAGTATTTT. It codes for CSASTSGVDTQYF.

Many counts were recorded for this clonotype. This chain links TRBV28 with TRBJ2-2; D not certain. CDR1 is MDHEN and CDR2 is SYDVKM in the germline V gene. V was trimmed by 2 bases and J by 5 bases, leaving 9 bases between them. The length of the CDR3 is 14 residues. As DNA, the CDR3 is TGTGCCAGCAGTTTAGTACAAGTAACCGGGGAGCTGTTTTTT. This encodes CASSLVQVTGELFF. The full variable domain, completed using reference TRBV28 and TRBJ2-2, is DVKVTQSSRYLVKRTGEKVFLECVQDMDHENMFWYRQDPGLGLRLIYFSYDVKMKEKGDIPEGYSVSREKKERFSLILESASTNQTSMYLCASSLVQVTGELFFGEGSRLTVL.

This clonotype has at least ten counts. This chain connects TRBV29-1 to TRBJ2-1; D unclear. This CDR3 spans 12 amino acids. V gave up 7 bases and J gave up 8 bases, with 15 bases separating them. Germline V gene data show CDR1 as SQVTM and CDR2 as ANQGSEA. The CDR3 spells CSAHQSGDEQFF. The CDR3 DNA reads TGCAGCGCTCACCAATCGGGCGATGAGCAGTTCTTC.

This clonotype was counted many times. CDR3 in amino acids: CASSPGARGGTEAFF. The CDR3 DNA reads TGCGCCAGCAGCCCCGGAGCCCGGGGGGGGACTGAAGCTTTCTTT. This sequence joins TRBV5-1 and TRBJ1-1, with D tentatively TRBD1 (5 bases). Germline loops: CDR1 SGHRS, CDR2 YFSETQ. Trimming shortened V by 4 bases and J by 5 bases, and 18 bases separated the two germline ends. This CDR3 spans 15 amino acids.

This clonotype came up many times. The rearrangement links TRBV9 to TRBJ2-1; TRBD2 is a possible D gene (6 bases). V shed 5 bases and J shed 1 base, with 22 bases lying between them. This CDR3 region has 18 residues. Germline loops: CDR1 SGDLS, CDR2 YYNGEE. CDR3 DNA: TGTGCCAGCAGTCCTGTCCTCGGAGGGATAGGGTCCTACAATGAGCAGTTCTTC. Translating it yields CASSPVLGGIGSYNEQFF.

Ten or more counts support this clonotype. The gene calls are TRBV4-1 and TRBJ2-7; D is uncertain. The germline CDR1 and CDR2 sequences are MGHRA and YSYEKL. The CDR3 loop spans 13 amino acids. Trimming took 0 bases from V and 6 from J, leaving 9 bases between them. In DNA form, the CDR3 reads TGCGCCAGCAGCCAAGATCCCAGTCGCGAGCAGTACTTC. Its translation: CASSQDPSREQYF.

The V call is TRBV18, the J call TRBJ2-5, with D possibly called TRBD1 or TRBD2 (5 bases each). This CDR3 comprises 15 residues. CDR1 is KGHSH and CDR2 is LQKENI in the germline V gene. The V end was cut by 0 bases, the J end by 3 bases, with 11 bases between. The CDR3 DNA is TGTGCCAGCTCACCACCCGGGACGGACAAAGAGACCCAGTACTTC. Protein product: CASSPPGTDKETQYF.

In its sample, this clonotype was seen many times. The chain uses TRBV19 and TRBJ1-6; weak D call: TRBD1 (5 bases). The CDR3 totals 15 residues. The V end was cut by 6 bases, the J end by 5 bases, with 14 bases between. Germline lookup yields CDR1 LNHDA and CDR2 SQIVND (reference sequence). The CDR3 is CASRGAQGNNSPLHF. The CDR3 DNA sequence: TGTGCCAGTAGAGGGGCCCAGGGCAATAATTCACCCCTCCACTTT.

This clonotype was counted a single time. CDR3 sequence: CASSYSWGGNTEAFF. The CDR3 DNA sequence: TGTGCCAGCAGTTACTCCTGGGGAGGGAACACTGAAGCTTTCTTT. V and J are TRBV6-6 and TRBJ1-1, with D unclear. Germline V gives CDR1 MNHNY, CDR2 SVGAGI (reference sequence). Trimming stripped 0 bases from V and 1 base from J, with 9 bases between. CDR3 length: 15 amino acids.

This chain joins TRBV13 and TRBJ2-1, with no clear D. The CDR3 is 12 amino acids. V was pared by 1 base and J by 6 bases, with 4 bases between. CDR1 and CDR2 from the germline V gene are PRHDT and FYEKMQ (reference sequence). CDR3 protein: CASSLALNEQFF. The CDR3 DNA is TGTGCCAGCAGCTTAGCACTCAATGAGCAGTTCTTC. The variable domain in full, with the rest retrieved from reference TRBV13 and TRBJ2-1, is AAGVIQSPRHLIKEKRETATLKCYPIPRHDTVYWYQQGPGQDPQFLISFYEKMQSDKGSIPDRFSAQQFSDYHSELNMSSLELGDSALYFCASSLALNEQFFGPGTRLTVL.

With respect to this clonotype: This sequence is one base from a far larger clone and is likely a read error. The rearrangement joins TRBV5-5 to TRBJ2-5, with TRBD2 matching over 12 bases. Germline loops: CDR1 SGHKS, CDR2 YYEKEE (reference sequence). There are 18 residues in the CDR3. Here the CDR3 reads CVSRGPGLAGKYQETQYF. DNA for the CDR3: TGTGTCAGCCGGGGCCCGGGACTAGCGGGCAAGTACCAAGAGACCCAGTACTTC.

This clonotype was recorded many times. This chain links TRBV20-1 with TRBJ1-1; perhaps TRBD1 as D (5 bases). Trimming cost V 6 bases and J 3 bases, with 17 bases left between them. The CDR3 loop spans 14 amino acids. Germline CDR1 DFQATT, CDR2 SNEGSKA (reference sequence). The CDR3 nucleotides are TGCAGTGCGGGGCCATTGGGAGGCGACACTGAAGCTTTCTTT. It is translated as CSAGPLGGDTEAFF.

The chain has TRBV4-2 and TRBJ1-2; D unresolved. V was cut by 2 bases and J by 4 bases, with 14 bases left in between. Germline V gene sequence: CDR1 LGHNA, CDR2 YNFKEQ. The CDR3 runs 15 residues. CDR3 residues: CASSQPTRRVYGYTF. CDR3 in DNA: TGTGCCAGCAGCCAACCGACAAGGAGGGTCTATGGCTACACCTTC.

The rearrangement joins TRBV19 to TRBJ2-3, with D hard to call. The CDR3 consists of 15 residues. Looked up from germline, CDR1 is LNHDA and CDR2 is SQIVND (reference sequence). Trimming took off 3 bases at V and 3 bases at J, with 13 bases between the two ends. This chain's CDR3 is CASSIRPRPTDTQYF. As DNA, the CDR3 is TGTGCCAGTAGTATTCGACCTCGGCCAACAGATACGCAGTATTTT. Full variable domain (missing parts from reference TRBV19 and TRBJ2-3): DGGITQSPKYLFRKEGQNVTLSCEQNLNHDAMYWYRQDPGQGLRLIYYSQIVNDFQKGDIAEGYSVSREKKESFPLTVTSAQKNPTAFYLCASSIRPRPTDTQYFGPGTRLTVL.